This TCR beta chain was observed in a study of shared clonotypes between healthy human individuals. CDR1 and CDR2 from the germline V gene are SGHKS and YYEKEE (reference sequence). Between the trimmed V and J ends, which lost 0 bases and 2 bases, there was a span of 7 bases. CDR3 length: 14 amino acids. Study-level points and caveats: The generation probabilities recorded for non-shared clonotypes fell below those of clonotypes shared by all four donors.

Some clones are missing from TCRdb's copy, which holds only in-frame ones; the method was immunoSEQ multiplex PCR. The table records 2 million to 2.5 million clones, under 95% of them present only once. Concerning this clone itself: The target antigen is unknown.

J is TRBJ2-3 and V is TRBV5-5; D unresolved. Sequencing used naive CD4+ T cells from PBMCs. The subset was: CD45RA+ positively selected. The TCR comes from a young man in good health. Some clones in this sample may be carry-over from other donors' samples. As DNA, the CDR3 is TGTGCCAGCAGCTTGGACGGATACACAGATACGCAGTATTTT. Residues: CASSLDGYTDTQYF.